This record concerns one T cell receptor (beta chain) sequence. The data derive from a study of blood T cell repertoires in COVID-19. This table comes from immunoSEQ multiplex PCR, and its TCRdb copy is limited to in-frame clones, with some not included. The sample records about 340,000 clones, around nine tenths being singletons. Germline lookup yields CDR1 MNHEY and CDR2 SVGAGI. With 7 bases clipped from V and 4 bases from J, the junction kept 5 bases outside the gene matches. The CDR3 is made up of 13 amino acids. The clonotype originates from a woman aged 18-29 years who had recovered from COVID-19. Sequencing was performed on peripheral blood. The chain couples TRBV6-5 to TRBJ1-1; 8 bases are a match to TRBD1. The CDR3 region has the DNA TGTGCCAGCACCACAGGGGGAATCACTGAAGCTTTCTTT. This codes for CASTTGGITEAFF.